This TCR beta chain was profiled in a study of control samples from healthy donors and cancer patients. The method was immunoSEQ multiplex PCR; TCRdb's version includes in-frame clones alone and lacks a portion of them. This table holds over 80,000 clones, 82% found once. This CDR3 contains 13 residues. With 6 bases removed from V and 1 base from J, the gap between germline ends came to 9 bases. The germline gives CDR1 LNHDA, CDR2 SQIVND (reference sequence). The sample taken for sequencing was blood. The chain links TRBV19 to TRBJ1-2, with a tentative D call TRBD1 (5 bases). The receptor comes from a man in his sixties in good health. CDR3 bases: TGTGCCAGTAGCAGGGACTTTAACTATGGCTACACCTTC. It specifies CASSRDFNYGYTF. Drawing the rest from reference TRBV19 and TRBJ1-2, the complete variable domain is DGGITQSPKYLFRKEGQNVTLSCEQNLNHDAMYWYRQDPGQGLRLIYYSQIVNDFQKGDIAEGYSVSREKKESFPLTVTSAQKNPTAFYLCASSRDFNYGYTFGSGTRLTVV.